This T cell receptor beta chain was obtained from a study of cytomegalovirus exposure and HLA in healthy donors. Regarding the study as a whole: Earlier results showed most TCR beta V segments being productive about 87% or about 30% of the time. Certain indistinguishable V segments, among them TRBV6-2 and TRBV6-3, were excluded.

CDR1 is SGDLS, CDR2 YYNGEE, per germline. The CDR3 contains 13 residues. Between the trimmed V and J ends, which lost 2 bases and 14 bases, there was a span of 17 bases. Details on this clone: The antigen remains unidentified.

The PCR ran on 60 Vbeta and 13 Jbeta primers. Per the authors' pipeline: Later analysis identified tens of millions of unique TCR beta chains, 9 million to 12 million shared. Sequencing was performed with immunoSEQ multiplex PCR; in TCRdb, only in-frame clones are kept and a portion is missing. V and J calls and clone size follow that table, whereas D and trimming were derived from the DNA. In the table there are roughly 56,000 clones, around 80% of which are singletons. All the people who gave samples were healthy bone marrow donors. The clonotype was recovered from a man aged 50 to 59 in good health and CMV-seropositive. The rearrangement joins TRBV9 to TRBJ2-1; D perhaps matches TRBD2 (6 bases). Material for sequencing was PBMCs. CDR3 DNA sequence: TGTGCCAGCAGCGTGGGTACAAGGGAGGCGGAGTTCTTC. Translating gives CASSVGTREAEFF.